A selection of T cell receptor beta chains follows, all from one sample in a study of early T cells in non-severe SARS-CoV-2 infection. Each CDR3 protein gets one entry after TCRdb re-called the 5' RACE reads with MiXCR. Among about 56,000 distinct CDR3 sequences listed, roughly 16% were seen once. Sequences were derived from whole blood, sampled at baseline. The receptors here all came from an adult who was a healthcare worker with PCR-confirmed SARS-CoV-2 infection or an uninfected control (not recorded which). The CDR3 runs from the conserved cysteine through the conserved F or W. A D gene is named only where the DNA matches it firmly. Clone sizes are given selectively: once, few, many, or a class where the clone is expanded.

v_gene	d_gene	j_gene	abundance	CDR3nt	CDR3aa
TRBV7-6	.	TRBJ1-4	.	TGTGTCAGCAGCCCCGGGTCCTACAGATCAACTAATGAAAAACTGTTTTTT	CVSSPGSYRSTNEKLFF
TRBV12-3/TRBV12-4	.	TRBJ1-3	.	TGTGCCAGCAGGCCCGACAGGATCTCTGGAAACACCATATATTTT	CASRPDRISGNTIYF
TRBV19	.	TRBJ2-2	few	TGTGCCAGTAGTATAGTAGCACTCCACACCGGGGAGCTGTTTTTT	CASSIVALHTGELFF
TRBV5-1	.	TRBJ2-5	.	TGCGCCAGCAGCTTGGACAGACAAGAGACCCAGTACTTC	CASSLDRQETQYF
TRBV4-1	.	TRBJ1-6	many	TGCGCCAGCAGCCGGACAGAGAATTCACCCCTCCACTTT	CASSRTENSPLHF
TRBV7-2	.	TRBJ2-3	.	TGTGCCAGCAGCTTTAAAGGGGCGGAAGATACGCAGTATTTT	CASSFKGAEDTQYF
TRBV2	.	TRBJ2-1	few	TGTGCCAGCTCCAGCGGCTCCTACAATGAGCAGTTCTTC	CASSSGSYNEQFF
TRBV5-6	.	TRBJ2-7	many	TGTGCCGGCGGGATGACAGGATCGTTAGAGCAGTACTTC	CAGGMTGSLEQYF
TRBV29-1	.	TRBJ2-7	many	TGCAGCGTTGAAGGCCCCGGGAAGGCCGAGCAGTACTTC	CSVEGPGKAEQYF
TRBV25-1	TRBD1	TRBJ1-4	.	TGTGCCAGCAGTGAATGGGGACAGGGTCTAGGGGAAAAACTGTTTTTT	CASSEWGQGLGEKLFF
TRBV7-9	.	TRBJ2-3	.	TGTGCCAGCAGCTGGGACAAGTTGGATACGCAGTATTTT	CASSWDKLDTQYF
TRBV28	.	TRBJ1-5	few	TGTGCCAGCAGTAGAGGGCCTTTAGACCAGCATTTT	CASSRGPLDQHF
TRBV7-2	.	TRBJ1-5	many	TGTGCCAGCAGCTCGGGCGCGTGGGGTCAGCCCCAGCATTTT	CASSSGAWGQPQHF
TRBV7-6	.	TRBJ2-2	many	TGTGCCAGCAGCCCTACGACAGCCACCGGGGAGCTGTTTTTT	CASSPTTATGELFF
TRBV11-2	TRBD2	TRBJ2-7	.	TGTGCCAGCCGGGCGCTAGCGGGACTCGAGCAGTACTTC	CASRALAGLEQYF
TRBV9	TRBD1	TRBJ1-2	few	TGTGCCAGCAGCCCTGGACAGGGGAGCTACACCTTC	CASSPGQGSYTF
TRBV7-3	.	TRBJ1-1	few	TGTGCCAGCAGCTTAAGGGGGGCGAGGACTGAAGCTTTCTTT	CASSLRGARTEAFF